The clone carrying this TCR beta chain was seen many times. Its matching antigen is unknown. The data stem from a study of regulatory T cells in long-lasting Graves disease. Study observations and caveats: Whereas new patients shared some 990 public clonotypes, persistent patients shared more, at about 2,500.

Assembly of TCR beta libraries relied on iRepertoire HTBI primers together with Arm-PCR of CDR3 regions. TCRdb used MiXCR to reprocess the multiplex PCR reads, holding one entry per CDR3 protein. This table has roughly 560,000 distinct CDR3 sequences, around 16% appearing once. Sample time point: newly diagnosed GD, antithyroid drugs for less than 3 months. PBMC RNA was the source of the TCR library. The CDR3 is made up of 14 amino acids. Germline-derived CDR1 and CDR2 are SGHAT and FQDESV (reference sequence). Trimming at V came to 5 bases and at J to 6 bases, leaving 6 bases not matched to a gene. These data are also associated with another study on T cells in Graves' hyperthyroidism and ophthalmopathy. From that report: Most expanded thyroid clonotypes above 0.001 recurred in blood.

Material: peripheral blood mononuclear cells (PBMCs), obtained at new diagnosis, from a patient treated with antithyroid drugs. This sequence originates from a woman aged 40 to 65 with Graves disease. This chain links TRBV11-1 with TRBJ2-2, with 7 nucleotides matching TRBD1. The CDR3 is CASSPTTGPGELFF. DNA for the CDR3: TGTGCCAGCAGCCCAACGACAGGGCCCGGGGAGCTGTTTTTT.